The sample holds a few counts of the clone carrying this TCR beta chain. The source of the sample is a study of blood T cell repertoires in COVID-19. Study-level background: Whether acute or convalescent, the COVID-19 samples came from the United States, Italy and Spain. PBMCs, B-cell-depleted T cells, or T cells were the source of the cDNA or gDNA that made up the material.

Seattle patient enrollment occurred during active infection, with longitudinal follow-up thereafter. The CDR3 contains 15 residues. V lost 0 bases to trimming and J lost 2 bases; unmatched junction nucleotides: 2. The V gene's germline CDR1 is SGHRS and CDR2 YFSETQ. The authors' processing: Estimation of nucleated cell counts was performed using reference gene primer amplification. Assay: immunoSEQ multiplex PCR; the TCRdb copy retains only in-frame clones and omits some. That table supplies the V and J calls and clone size; D and trimming were determined from the DNA. The repertoire includes some 200,000 clones, 75% to 85% of them detected once, and 1.3% sits in the top ten.

The sample comprised peripheral blood. The chain couples TRBV5-1 to TRBJ2-1; 7 nucleotides match TRBD2. This clonotype was sampled from a woman aged 25-40 years with COVID-19, enrolled during active disease. DNA of the CDR3: TGCGCCAGCAGCTTGGTGGCGGGAGCCTACAATGAGCAGTTCTTC. It translates to CASSLVAGAYNEQFF.